This T cell receptor (beta chain) was captured by sequencing in a study of CD8 T cells in ankylosing spondylitis. Study-level points and caveats: CD8+ disease-linked clones were present at relatively low frequencies in blood. Significant enrichment of disease-linked clones was reported in matched ankylosing spondylitis synovial fluid. Reactive arthritis synovial fluid and blood were previously reported to contain some motif variants.

With regard to this clonotype: What it binds is not known.

Germline loops: CDR1 SNHLY, CDR2 FYNNEI. With 7 bases clipped from V and 6 bases from J, the junction kept 6 bases outside the gene matches. This CDR3 has 15 residues. In TCRdb, the 5' RACE reads were re-called with MiXCR into one record per CDR3 protein. The sample includes a few hundred thousand distinct CDR3 sequences, 20% to 30% of them seen just once. The chain combines TRBV2 with TRBJ2-2; 12 bases agree with TRBD1. The receptor was isolated from a male donor with ankylosing spondylitis or in good health (not recorded which). Specimen: blood, either unsorted or a sorted T cell fraction (not recorded which). The CDR3 protein is CASTAGTGGSGELFF. DNA of the CDR3: TGTGCCAGCACCGCCGGGACAGGGGGCTCCGGGGAGCTGTTTTTT.